This T cell receptor (beta chain) was retrieved from a study of blood T cell repertoires in COVID-19. Study context: Donors in the United States, Italy and Spain gave samples during acute or convalescent COVID-19.

Germline CDR1 SGHVS, CDR2 FNYEAQ. The CDR3 length is 16 residues. The trim removed 0 bases at V and 4 bases at J, leaving 6 bases unmatched. As handled by the study authors: Estimates of nucleated cell counts were drawn from the amplification of reference gene primers. Sequenced by immunoSEQ multiplex PCR; TCRdb stores in-frame clones only, minus some. V and J calls plus clone size are reproduced from that table; the DNA served to infer D and trimming. The table includes 55,000 or so clones, around 84% detected once. The TCR was taken from a human donor in a cohort sampled during active or convalescent COVID-19. The gene calls are TRBV7-6 and TRBJ2-3; TRBD2 matches 8 bases. Sequenced: peripheral blood. The chain's CDR3 is CASSLAPAGVADTQYF. CDR3 DNA sequence: TGTGCCAGCAGCTTAGCGCCAGCGGGGGTGGCAGATACGCAGTATTTT.